The 29 T cell receptor beta chains reported below all come from one sample, sequenced in a study of beta chain features in type 1 diabetes. Expressed TCRB transcripts got sequenced, as all isolated RNA was reverse transcribed. The method was immunoSEQ multiplex PCR; TCRdb's version includes in-frame clones alone and lacks a portion of them. The sample includes roughly 60,000 clones, approximately 62% of them seen just once. The sequenced material came from Tregs from blood. These receptors came from a woman younger than 30 in good health.

The rearrangement links TRBV19 to TRBJ2-2, with 7 nucleotides matching TRBD1. Germline V gives CDR1 LNHDA, CDR2 SQIVND (reference sequence). The CDR3 has 17 amino acids. V shed 5 bases, J shed 4 bases, and the junction held 13 bases outside the gene matches. The CDR3 DNA reads TGTGCCAGTAGTGGGGTGAGACAGGGTGGGACCACCGGGGAGCTGTTTTTT. It codes for CASSGVRQGGTTGELFF.

The CDR3 sequence: CSGGGGNTEAFF. Written as DNA, the CDR3 is TGCAGCGGAGGGGGCGGTAACACTGAAGCTTTCTTT. The V gene is TRBV29-1, the J gene TRBJ1-1; 7 positions match TRBD1. CDR3 length: 12 residues. The V gene's germline CDR1 is SQVTM and CDR2 ANQGSEA. Trimming cost V 7 bases and J 2 bases; bases outside gene matches: 4.

This clone was seen more than once but under ten times. CDR3 in amino acids: CASRSLGQIYGYTF. CDR3 DNA: TGTGCCAGTCGCTCCTTGGGACAGATCTATGGCTACACCTTC. The chain recombines TRBV19 with TRBJ1-2, with 7 bases that match TRBD1. The CDR3 has 14 amino acids. Germline CDR1 reads LNHDA; CDR2 reads SQIVND (reference sequence). Germline trimming cut 8 bases from V and 4 bases from J; bases unmatched to any gene: 10.

The rearrangement joins TRBV7-9 to TRBJ1-6; no clear D gene. CDR1 is SEHNR and CDR2 is FQNEAQ in the germline V gene (reference sequence). The CDR3 runs to 15 residues. V was cut by 4 bases and J by 0 bases, with 7 bases left in between. The CDR3 sequence is CASSYGSSYNSPLHF. The CDR3 DNA is TGTGCCAGCAGCTATGGGAGCTCCTATAATTCACCCCTCCACTTT.

This clone occurred a few times. The V gene is TRBV20-1, the J gene TRBJ2-3, with a tentative D call TRBD2 (6 bases). Germline CDR1 is DFQATT and CDR2 is SNEGSKA (reference sequence). The CDR3 covers 11 residues. The V end was cut by 5 bases, the J end by 4 bases, with 7 bases between. CDR3 region: CSAGGADTQYF. The CDR3 region has the DNA TGCAGTGCTGGCGGGGCAGATACGCAGTATTTT.

The chain joins TRBV11-1 to TRBJ2-5; possible D gene TRBD1, 5 bases. The V gene lost 0 bases and the J gene lost 3 bases, with 11 bases spanning the gap. This CDR3 is built from 15 residues. Germline V gene data show CDR1 as SGHAT and CDR2 as FQDESV (reference sequence). CDR3 residues: CASSLAPFREETQYF. CDR3 coding DNA: TGTGCCAGCAGCTTAGCGCCGTTCAGGGAAGAGACCCAGTACTTC.

This clone was recorded a few times. The J gene is TRBJ2-2, the V gene TRBV18; 7 positions match TRBD1. J gave up 4 bases and V 4 bases, and 6 bases lay outside the gene matches. Per the germline V gene, CDR1 is KGHSH and CDR2 is LQKENI. The CDR3 is 15 amino acids. CDR3 coding DNA: TGTGCCAGCTCACTATACCGGGACAGCACCGGGGAGCTGTTTTTT. This translates into CASSLYRDSTGELFF.

CDR3 region: CASSLEGRTSAQHF. The DNA of the CDR3 is TGTGCCAGCAGCTTAGAGGGCAGGACTTCTGCCCAGCATTTT. The chain is built from TRBV7-2 and TRBJ1-5; D gene uncertain. The CDR3 is 14 residues long. Germline-derived CDR1 and CDR2 are SGHTA and FQGNSA. Trimming left V 1 base short and J 11 bases short, with 15 bases between.

This chain joins TRBV19 and TRBJ2-5; 8 positions match TRBD1. V lost 8 bases and J lost 1; bases outside the gene matches: 3. The CDR3 spans 13 residues. Germline V lookup: CDR1 LNHDA, CDR2 SQIVND (reference sequence). CDR3 DNA sequence: TGTGCCAGTGGGGACAGGTTCCAAGAGACCCAGTACTTC. It yields the protein CASGDRFQETQYF.

The chain joins TRBV5-1 to TRBJ2-7; TRBD1 agrees at 7 bases. Trimming removed 4 bases from V and 0 bases from J; junction bases left unmatched: 7. Germline V gene sequence: CDR1 SGHRS, CDR2 YFSETQ. The CDR3 has 15 residues. CDR3 loop: CASSPGQLFSYEQYF. In nucleotides, the CDR3 is TGCGCCAGCAGCCCGGGACAGCTGTTCTCCTACGAGCAGTACTTC.

This chain joins TRBV29-1 and TRBJ2-4; TRBD2 is a possible D gene (6 bases). V was cut by 8 bases and J by 9 bases, with 14 bases left in between. The CDR3 spans 11 residues. Per the germline V gene, CDR1 is SQVTM and CDR2 is ANQGSEA. CDR3 DNA sequence: TGCAGCTCTTCAATGGGGGGCATTCAGTACTTC. Encoded protein: CSSSMGGIQYF.

The J gene is TRBJ2-1, the V gene TRBV6-1, with 10 positions matching TRBD2. CDR1 is MNHNS, CDR2 SASEGT, per germline. The trim removed 7 bases at V and 5 bases at J, leaving 8 bases unmatched. This CDR3 has 15 amino acids. CDR3 sequence (DNA): TGTGCCAGCACCAGCGGGAGGGCCGGAGACAATGAGCAGTTCTTC. Translation: CASTSGRAGDNEQFF.

The chain is built from TRBV6-1 and TRBJ2-7; the D gene is possibly TRBD1 (6 bases). From germline, CDR1 is MNHNS and CDR2 SASEGT. V shed 10 bases and J shed 2 bases, with 21 bases lying between them. CDR3 length: 15 residues. CDR3 sequence reads: CATQGKDLNAYEQYF. The CDR3 DNA sequence: TGTGCCACTCAGGGGAAGGACTTAAACGCCTACGAGCAGTACTTC.

The genes are TRBV10-2 and TRBJ2-7; 10 positions match TRBD2. CDR3 size: 14 residues. Germline assignment: CDR1 WSHSY and CDR2 SAAADI. V shed 5 bases and J 5 bases; nucleotides not matched to a gene: 6. The CDR3 reads CASSPAGGFNEQYF. The CDR3 DNA reads TGCGCCAGCAGTCCAGCGGGAGGGTTTAACGAGCAGTACTTC.

This chain joins TRBV6-5 and TRBJ2-5; 9 positions agree with TRBD2. V was clipped by 9 bases and J by 6 bases; unmatched bases: 11. Germline-derived CDR1 and CDR2 are MNHEY and SVGAGI. CDR3 length equals 14 residues. The CDR3 region is CASRGLASTQTQYF. CDR3 coding DNA: TGTGCCAGTCGGGGACTAGCATCTACTCAGACCCAGTACTTC.

This chain links TRBV30 with TRBJ2-6; tentatively, D is TRBD1 (6 bases). Trimming removed 2 bases at V and 0 bases at J, with 14 bases between. The CDR3 runs to 17 residues. The germline V gene encodes CDR1 GTSNPN and CDR2 SVGIG (reference sequence). CDR3 DNA: TGTGCCTGGAGTTCGAGGACAGTCTACTCTGGGGCCAACGTCCTGACTTTC. Translating it yields CAWSSRTVYSGANVLTF.

This chain connects TRBV28 to TRBJ2-6, with TRBD1 identical over 7 bases. The CDR3 runs to 17 residues. Germline V lookup: CDR1 MDHEN, CDR2 SYDVKM. V gave up 2 bases and J gave up 3 bases; unmatched junction bases: 7. Here the CDR3 DNA reads TGTGCCAGCAGTTTAACAGGGGAATTCTTTGGGGCCAACGTCCTGACTTTC. Translating gives CASSLTGEFFGANVLTF.

The J gene is TRBJ2-1, the V gene TRBV2, with D tentatively TRBD1 (7 bases). The V and J ends lost 6 bases and 3 bases respectively, with 18 bases between them. The CDR3 sequence is 16 residues long. Germline CDR1 and CDR2: SNHLY and FYNNEI. The chain's CDR3 is CASSSPPGGGYNEQFF. CDR3 coding DNA: TGTGCCAGCAGCAGCCCCCCAGGGGGAGGCTACAATGAGCAGTTCTTC.

Only a few counts were recorded for this clone. The chain recombines TRBV2 with TRBJ2-7; D remains ambiguous. V was clipped by 5 bases and J by 7 bases, with 12 bases between them. In germline, CDR1 is SNHLY, CDR2 FYNNEI. The CDR3 is 12 residues long. The CDR3 DNA reads as TGTGCCAGCAGTAGGCGGTTAGAGGAGCAGTACTTC. This gives the protein CASSRRLEEQYF.

This chain joins TRBV14 and TRBJ1-1, with D perhaps TRBD1 (6 bases). CDR3 size: 16 residues. Germline-derived CDR1 and CDR2 are SGHDN and FVKESK. The V end lost 4 bases, the J end lost 0 bases, and 15 bases lay between the germline ends. The CDR3 coding sequence is TGTGCCAGCAGCCCGTTACAGGGTACGATGAACACTGAAGCTTTCTTT. Amino acid sequence: CASSPLQGTMNTEAFF.

The chain links TRBV7-9 to TRBJ1-2; D may be TRBD1 (5 bases). Germline V gene lookup returns CDR1 SEHNR and CDR2 FQNEAQ (reference sequence). This CDR3 spans 13 amino acids. V dropped 7 bases and J dropped 7 bases, with 16 bases sitting between them. CDR3 loop: CASTLSGSSGYTF. The CDR3 DNA sequence: TGTGCCAGCACCTTGTCAGGGTCGAGTGGCTACACCTTC.

A remark on this clone: A read error may account for a junction end that differs from germline. CDR3 nucleotides: TGCGCCAGCGGCTTTACAGGGGACACTGAAGCTTTCTTT. It encodes CASGFTGDTEAFF. The chain has TRBV5-1 and TRBJ1-1; 7 bases agree with TRBD1. CDR3 length equals 13 residues. Germline assignment: CDR1 SGHRS and CDR2 YFSETQ.

The V call is TRBV5-1, the J call TRBJ1-6; tentatively, D is TRBD1 (5 bases). The germline V gene has CDR1 SGHRS and CDR2 YFSETQ. This CDR3 has 14 residues. The V end lost 4 bases, the J end lost 6 bases, and 11 bases lay between the germline ends. The CDR3 DNA sequence: TGCGCCAGCAGCGTGACAGAGTTTAATTCACCCCTCCACTTT. The encoded protein is CASSVTEFNSPLHF.

CDR3: CASSPETGLGNTIYF. CDR3 bases: TGTGCCAGCTCACCTGAGACAGGGCTCGGAAACACCATATATTTT. The rearrangement uses TRBV18 and TRBJ1-3; 7 bases map to TRBD1. Looked up from germline, CDR1 is KGHSH and CDR2 is LQKENI. V trimming: 3 bases; J trimming: 4 bases; junction bases outside the gene matches: 6. CDR3 size: 15 residues.

The chain links TRBV19 to TRBJ1-2; 8 bases fit TRBD1. J lost 2 bases, V lost 6 bases, and 5 bases had no gene match. Germline-derived CDR1 and CDR2 are LNHDA and SQIVND (reference sequence). The CDR3 sequence is 14 residues long. The DNA for the CDR3 is TGTGCCAGTAGACGACAGGGGCCCAACTATGGCTACACCTTC. Translated, it gives CASRRQGPNYGYTF.

The chain links TRBV6-5 to TRBJ2-5; TRBD1 matches 7 bases. Near its end, the DNA agrees better with TRBJ2-7, so the J call may be wrong. Germline CDR1 MNHEY, CDR2 SVGAGI. The CDR3 loop spans 12 amino acids. As DNA, the CDR3 is TGTGCCACCACGACAGGGACCTACGAGCAGTACTTC. Residues: CATTTGTYEQYF.

The V and J genes are TRBV9 and TRBJ1-1; 9 bases line up with TRBD1. V lost 5 bases to trimming and J lost 4 bases; unmatched junction nucleotides: 12. This CDR3 spans 16 amino acids. Germline loops: CDR1 SGDLS, CDR2 YYNGEE. CDR3 amino acids: CASSDGQGSRGTEAFF. Written as DNA, the CDR3 is TGTGCCAGCAGTGATGGACAGGGGAGTAGGGGCACTGAAGCTTTCTTT. Complete variable domain (other parts from reference TRBV9 and TRBJ1-1): DSGVTQTPKHLITATGQRVTLRCSPRSGDLSVYWYQQSLDQGLQFLIQYYNGEERAKGNILERFSAQQFPDLHSELNLSSLELGDSALYFCASSDGQGSRGTEAFFGQGTRLTVV.

This rearrangement joins TRBV27 to TRBJ2-1; 9 bases are a match to TRBD2. The length of the CDR3 is 16 residues. Germline CDR1 is MNHEY and CDR2 is SMNVEV (reference sequence). J lost 7 bases, V lost 5 bases, and 12 bases had no gene match. CDR3 sequence reads: CASSPRAGGAGNEQFF. Written as DNA, the CDR3 is TGTGCCAGCAGTCCGCGTGCGGGGGGGGCCGGTAATGAGCAGTTCTTC.

This rearrangement joins TRBV6-6 to TRBJ2-7, with 12 positions matching TRBD2. CDR1 is MNHNY, CDR2 SVGAGI, per germline (reference sequence). The CDR3 is 13 amino acids. V was pared by 6 bases and J by 5 bases, with 2 bases of the junction left unmatched. CDR3 sequence reads: CASRTSGSNEQYF. Here the CDR3 DNA reads TGTGCCAGCAGGACTAGCGGGAGTAACGAGCAGTACTTC.